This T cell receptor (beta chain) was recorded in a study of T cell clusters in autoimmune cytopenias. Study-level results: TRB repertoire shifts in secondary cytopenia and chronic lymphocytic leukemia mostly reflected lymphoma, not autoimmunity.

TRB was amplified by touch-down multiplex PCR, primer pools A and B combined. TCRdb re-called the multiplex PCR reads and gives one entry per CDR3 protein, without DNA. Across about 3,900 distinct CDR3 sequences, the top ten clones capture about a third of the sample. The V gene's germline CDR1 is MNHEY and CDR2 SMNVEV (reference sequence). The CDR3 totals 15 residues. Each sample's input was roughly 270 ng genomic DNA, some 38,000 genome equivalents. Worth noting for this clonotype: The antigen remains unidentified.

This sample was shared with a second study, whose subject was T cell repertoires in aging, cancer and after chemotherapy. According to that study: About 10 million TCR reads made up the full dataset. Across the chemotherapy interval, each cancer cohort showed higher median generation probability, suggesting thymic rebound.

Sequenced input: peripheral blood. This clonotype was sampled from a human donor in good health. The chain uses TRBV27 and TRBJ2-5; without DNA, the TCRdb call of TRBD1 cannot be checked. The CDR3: CASSLWGQGVKTQYF.